This TCR beta chain comes out of a study of blood T cell repertoires in COVID-19. Authors' analysis steps: Estimation of nucleated cell counts relied on the amplification of reference gene primers. Profiling relied on immunoSEQ multiplex PCR, and the TCRdb table lists in-frame clones only, not all of them. The V and J calls and clone size are taken from that table; D and trimming were inferred from the DNA. The sample contains more than 130,000 clones, approximately 87% of which appear only once. V was pared by 1 base and J by 4 bases, with 6 bases of the junction left unmatched. CDR3 size: 14 residues. Germline lookup yields CDR1 SQVTM and CDR2 ANQGSEA.

The V gene is TRBV29-1, the J gene TRBJ1-2; 7 nucleotides agree with TRBD1. This TCR derives from a woman in her thirties or forties with acute or convalescent COVID-19. The material sequenced was peripheral blood. The CDR3 region is CSVEGDSRLYGYTF. For the CDR3, the DNA is TGCAGCGTTGAAGGGGACAGCAGGCTCTATGGCTACACCTTC. The complete variable domain, with remaining parts taken from reference TRBV29-1 and TRBJ1-2, reads SAVISQKPSRDICQRGTSLTIQCQVDSQVTMMFWYRQQPGQSLTLIATANQGSEATYESGFVIDKFPISRPNLTFSTLTVSNMSPEDSSIYLCSVEGDSRLYGYTFGSGTRLTVV.